This T cell receptor beta chain appears in the sequencing data of a study of cytomegalovirus exposure and HLA in healthy donors. Study-wide background: Unique TCR beta sequences numbering approximately 120 million came from about 180 million T cells in an earlier analysis. Study-wide points: A few CMV-associated chains were confirmed in vitro to be specific for CMV antigens.

For this clone: Its antigen remains unknown.

Amplification used 60 Vbeta primers and 13 Jbeta primers. Here immunoSEQ multiplex PCR was the method, and the copy in TCRdb shows in-frame clones only, minus some. The table lists about 100,000 clones, over 60% of them singletons, with approximately 5% in the top ten. The CDR3 sequence is 16 residues long. After removal of 2 bases from V and 7 bases from J, the junction contained 10 bases not matched to a gene. Germline CDR1 reads KGHSH; CDR2 reads LQKENI. Sequencing was performed on PBMCs. The receptor was derived from a woman under 30 in good health and CMV-seropositive. J is TRBJ2-1 and V is TRBV18; 8 bases line up with TRBD2. The CDR3 is CASSPGVAGGVNEQFF. CDR3 coding DNA: TGTGCCAGCTCACCAGGGGTCGCGGGAGGAGTAAATGAGCAGTTCTTC.